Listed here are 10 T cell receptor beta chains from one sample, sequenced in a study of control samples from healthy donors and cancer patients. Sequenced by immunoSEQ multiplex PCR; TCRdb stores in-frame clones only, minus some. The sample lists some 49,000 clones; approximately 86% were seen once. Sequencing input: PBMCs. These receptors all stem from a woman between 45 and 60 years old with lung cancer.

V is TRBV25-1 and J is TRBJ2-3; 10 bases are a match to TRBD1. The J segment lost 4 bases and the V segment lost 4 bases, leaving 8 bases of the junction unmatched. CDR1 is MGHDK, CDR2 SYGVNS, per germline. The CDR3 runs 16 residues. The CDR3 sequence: CASSATRQGAADTQYF. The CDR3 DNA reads TGTGCCAGCAGTGCTACTAGACAGGGGGCGGCAGATACGCAGTATTTT.

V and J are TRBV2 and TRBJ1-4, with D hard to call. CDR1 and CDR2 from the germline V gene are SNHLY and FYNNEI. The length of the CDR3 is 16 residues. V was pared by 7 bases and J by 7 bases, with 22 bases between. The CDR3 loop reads CASIETSTPLTEKLFF. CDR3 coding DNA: TGTGCCAGCATCGAAACTAGTACGCCTTTGACTGAAAAACTGTTTTTT.

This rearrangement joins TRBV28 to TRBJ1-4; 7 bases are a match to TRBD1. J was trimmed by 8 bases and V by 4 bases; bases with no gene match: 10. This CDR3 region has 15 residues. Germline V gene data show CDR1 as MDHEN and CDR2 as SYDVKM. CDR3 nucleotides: TGTGCCAGCAGTTCAGGGGGGGAAATTTGGGAAAAACTGTTTTTT. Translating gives CASSSGGEIWEKLFF.

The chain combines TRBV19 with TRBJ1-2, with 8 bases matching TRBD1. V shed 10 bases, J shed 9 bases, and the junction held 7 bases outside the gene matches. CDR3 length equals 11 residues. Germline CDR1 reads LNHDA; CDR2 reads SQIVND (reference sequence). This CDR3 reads CATRTGTSYTF. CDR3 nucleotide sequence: TGTGCCACTCGGACAGGGACAAGCTACACCTTC.

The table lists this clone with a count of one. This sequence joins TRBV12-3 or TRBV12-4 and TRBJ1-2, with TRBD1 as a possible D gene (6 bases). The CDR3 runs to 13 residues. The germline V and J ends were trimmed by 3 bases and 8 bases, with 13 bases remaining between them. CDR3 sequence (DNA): TGTGCCAGCAGTTTCCTGGCAGGGGAAGGCTACACCTTC. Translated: CASSFLAGEGYTF.

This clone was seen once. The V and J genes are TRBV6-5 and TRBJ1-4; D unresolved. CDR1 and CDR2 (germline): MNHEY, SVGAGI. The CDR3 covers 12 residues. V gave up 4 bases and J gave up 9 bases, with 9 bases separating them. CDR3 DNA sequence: TGTGCCAGCAGTTCCTCCGGGAAAAAACTGTTTTTT. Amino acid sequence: CASSSSGKKLFF.

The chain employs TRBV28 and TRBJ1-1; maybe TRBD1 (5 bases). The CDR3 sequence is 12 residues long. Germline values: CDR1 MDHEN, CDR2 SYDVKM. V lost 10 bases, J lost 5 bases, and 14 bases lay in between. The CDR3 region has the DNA TGTGCCACGGGAGGGGCGGGGACTGAAGCTTTCTTT. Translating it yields CATGGAGTEAFF.

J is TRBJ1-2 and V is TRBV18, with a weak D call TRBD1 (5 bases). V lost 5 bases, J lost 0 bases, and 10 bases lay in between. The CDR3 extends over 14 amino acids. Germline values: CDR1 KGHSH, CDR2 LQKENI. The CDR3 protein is CASSVRGTNYGYTF. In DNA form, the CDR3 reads TGTGCCAGCTCAGTGAGGGGAACTAACTATGGCTACACCTTC. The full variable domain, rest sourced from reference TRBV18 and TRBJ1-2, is NAGVMQNPRHLVRRRGQEARLRCSPMKGHSHVYWYRQLPEEGLKFMVYLQKENIIDESGMPKERFSAEFPKEGPSILRIQQVVRGDSAAYFCASSVRGTNYGYTFGSGTRLTVV.

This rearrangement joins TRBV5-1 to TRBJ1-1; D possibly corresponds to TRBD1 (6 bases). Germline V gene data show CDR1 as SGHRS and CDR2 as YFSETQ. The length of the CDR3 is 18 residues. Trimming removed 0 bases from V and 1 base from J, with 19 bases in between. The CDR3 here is CASSLGELVDRSNTEAFF. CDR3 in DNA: TGCGCCAGCAGCTTGGGCGAGTTAGTGGACAGATCGAACACTGAAGCTTTCTTT.

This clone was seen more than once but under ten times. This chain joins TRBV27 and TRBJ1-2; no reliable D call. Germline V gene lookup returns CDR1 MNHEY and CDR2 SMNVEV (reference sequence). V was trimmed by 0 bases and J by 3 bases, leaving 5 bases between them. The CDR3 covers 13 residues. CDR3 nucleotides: TGTGCCAGCAGTTTATCGAGGGACTATGGCTACACCTTC. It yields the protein CASSLSRDYGYTF.